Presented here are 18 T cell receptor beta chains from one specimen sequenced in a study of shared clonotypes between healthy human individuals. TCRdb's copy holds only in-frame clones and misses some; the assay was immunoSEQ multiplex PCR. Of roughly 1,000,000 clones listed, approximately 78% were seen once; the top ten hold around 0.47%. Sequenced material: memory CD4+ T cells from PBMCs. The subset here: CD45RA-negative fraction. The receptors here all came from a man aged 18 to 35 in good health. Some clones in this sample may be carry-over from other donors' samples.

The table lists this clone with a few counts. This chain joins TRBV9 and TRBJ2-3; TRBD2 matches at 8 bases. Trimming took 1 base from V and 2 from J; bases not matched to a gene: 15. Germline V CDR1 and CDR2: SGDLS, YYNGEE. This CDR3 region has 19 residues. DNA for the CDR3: TGTGCCAGCAGCGTACAGACGACGGGAGCGGGAGTTCCCACAGATACGCAGTATTTT. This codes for CASSVQTTGAGVPTDTQYF.

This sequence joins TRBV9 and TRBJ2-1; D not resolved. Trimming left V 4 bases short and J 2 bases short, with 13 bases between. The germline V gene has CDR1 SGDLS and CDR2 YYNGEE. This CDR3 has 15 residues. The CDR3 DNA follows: TGTGCCAGCAGCCCACCTAGTAACACCTACAATGAGCAGTTCTTC. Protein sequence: CASSPPSNTYNEQFF.

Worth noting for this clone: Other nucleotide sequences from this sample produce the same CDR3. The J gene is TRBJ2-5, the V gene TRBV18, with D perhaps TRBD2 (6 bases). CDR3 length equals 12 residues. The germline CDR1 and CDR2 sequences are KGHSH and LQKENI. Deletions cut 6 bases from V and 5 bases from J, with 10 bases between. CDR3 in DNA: TGTGCCAGCTCCCCGGGGGAGGAGACCCAGTACTTC. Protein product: CASSPGEETQYF.

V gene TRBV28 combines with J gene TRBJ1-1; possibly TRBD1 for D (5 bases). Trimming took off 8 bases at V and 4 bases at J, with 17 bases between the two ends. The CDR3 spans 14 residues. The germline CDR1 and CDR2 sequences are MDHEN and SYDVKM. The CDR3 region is CASVRTRAGTEAFF. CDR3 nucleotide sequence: TGTGCCAGCGTGAGGACCAGGGCGGGCACTGAAGCTTTCTTT. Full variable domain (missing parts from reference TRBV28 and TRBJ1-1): DVKVTQSSRYLVKRTGEKVFLECVQDMDHENMFWYRQDPGLGLRLIYFSYDVKMKEKGDIPEGYSVSREKKERFSLILESASTNQTSMYLCASVRTRAGTEAFFGQGTRLTVV.

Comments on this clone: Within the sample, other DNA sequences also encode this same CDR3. CDR3 bases: TGTGCCAGCTCACCCAGCGGGGGTTTGTACGAGCAGTACTTC. Its translation is CASSPSGGLYEQYF. The rearrangement uses TRBV18 and TRBJ2-7; 8 nucleotides agree with TRBD2. This CDR3 is built from 14 residues. The germline V gene has CDR1 KGHSH and CDR2 LQKENI. The V and J ends lost 3 bases and 4 bases, in that order; junction bases with no gene match: 5.

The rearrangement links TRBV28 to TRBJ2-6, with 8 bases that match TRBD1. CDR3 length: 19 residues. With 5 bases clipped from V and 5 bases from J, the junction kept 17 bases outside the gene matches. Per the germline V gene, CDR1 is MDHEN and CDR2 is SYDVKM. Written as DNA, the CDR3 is TGTGCCAGCAGTGCAGGACAGGGATATCTCCTCTCAAGGGCCAACGTCCTGACTTTC. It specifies CASSAGQGYLLSRANVLTF.

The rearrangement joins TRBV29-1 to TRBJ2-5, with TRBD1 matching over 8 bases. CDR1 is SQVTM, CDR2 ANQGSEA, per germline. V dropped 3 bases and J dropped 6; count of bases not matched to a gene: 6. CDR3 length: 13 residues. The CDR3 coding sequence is TGCAGCGTTGACCCCCAGGGGGCGAAGACCCAGTACTTC. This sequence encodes CSVDPQGAKTQYF.

The CDR3, as DNA: TGTGCCAGCAGCTTAGCCCGGGGGCAAGGTGAAAAACTGTTTTTT. It is translated as CASSLARGQGEKLFF. The chain couples TRBV7-8 to TRBJ1-4, with D perhaps TRBD1 (6 bases). Germline V lookup: CDR1 SGHVS, CDR2 FQNEAQ. Trimming pared 0 bases from V and 7 bases from J, leaving 12 bases between. The CDR3 is made up of 15 amino acids.

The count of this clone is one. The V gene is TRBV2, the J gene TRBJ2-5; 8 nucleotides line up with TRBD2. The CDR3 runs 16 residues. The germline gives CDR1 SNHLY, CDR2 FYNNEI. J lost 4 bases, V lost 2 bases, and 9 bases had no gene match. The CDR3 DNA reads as TGTGCCAGCAGTGAATCGACAGCGGGAGTAACAGAGACCCAGTACTTC. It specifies CASSESTAGVTETQYF.

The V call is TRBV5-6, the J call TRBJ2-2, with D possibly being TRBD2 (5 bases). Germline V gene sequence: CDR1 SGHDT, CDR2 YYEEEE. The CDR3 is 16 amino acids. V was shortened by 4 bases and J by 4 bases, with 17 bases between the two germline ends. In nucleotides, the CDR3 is TGTGCCAGCAGCCTGGTATCGAAGCGGTCCACCGGGGAGCTGTTTTTT. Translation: CASSLVSKRSTGELFF.

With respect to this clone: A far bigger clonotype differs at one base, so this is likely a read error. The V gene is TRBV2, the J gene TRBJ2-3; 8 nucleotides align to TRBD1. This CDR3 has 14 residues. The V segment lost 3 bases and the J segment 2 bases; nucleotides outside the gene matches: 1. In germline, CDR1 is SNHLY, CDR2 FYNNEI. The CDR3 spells CASSDRGPTDTQYF. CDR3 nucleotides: TGTGCCAGCAGTGACAGGGGGCCCACAGATACGCAGTATTTT. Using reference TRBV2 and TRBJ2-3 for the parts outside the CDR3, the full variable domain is EPEVTQTPSHQVTQMGQEVILRCVPISNHLYFYWYRQILGQKVEFLVSFYNNEISEKSEIFDDQFSVERPDGSNFTLKIRSTKLEDSAMYFCASSDRGPTDTQYFGPGTRLTVL.

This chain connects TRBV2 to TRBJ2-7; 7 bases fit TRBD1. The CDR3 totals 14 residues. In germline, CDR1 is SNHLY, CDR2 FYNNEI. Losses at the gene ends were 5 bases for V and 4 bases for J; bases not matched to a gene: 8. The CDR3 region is CASSPGQFMYEQYF. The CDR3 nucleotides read TGTGCCAGCAGTCCGGGACAGTTCATGTACGAGCAGTACTTC.

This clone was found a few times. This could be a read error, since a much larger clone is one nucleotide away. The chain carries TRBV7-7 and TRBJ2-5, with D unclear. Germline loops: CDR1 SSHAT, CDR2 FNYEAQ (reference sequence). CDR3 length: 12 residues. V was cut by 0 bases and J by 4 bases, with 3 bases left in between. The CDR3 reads CASSLAGETQYF. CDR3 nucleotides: TGTGCCAGCAGCTTAGCTGGAGAGACCCAGTACTTC.

DNA of the CDR3: TGTGCCAGCAGCTTTATGAAGGGAGACTACGAGCAGTACTTC. This codes for CASSFMKGDYEQYF. The gene calls are TRBV5-4 and TRBJ2-7, with D tentatively TRBD2 (5 bases). The CDR3 spans 14 residues. Trimming cost V 2 bases and J 3 bases, with 12 bases left between them. Germline V CDR1 and CDR2: SGHNT, YYREEE (reference sequence).

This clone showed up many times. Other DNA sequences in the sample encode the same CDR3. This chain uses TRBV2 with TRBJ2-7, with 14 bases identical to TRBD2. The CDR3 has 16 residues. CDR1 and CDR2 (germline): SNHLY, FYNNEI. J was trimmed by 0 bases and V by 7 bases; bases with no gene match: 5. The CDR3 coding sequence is TGTGCCAGCACTAGGACTAGCGGGAGGTCCTCCTACGAGCAGTACTTC. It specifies CASTRTSGRSSYEQYF.

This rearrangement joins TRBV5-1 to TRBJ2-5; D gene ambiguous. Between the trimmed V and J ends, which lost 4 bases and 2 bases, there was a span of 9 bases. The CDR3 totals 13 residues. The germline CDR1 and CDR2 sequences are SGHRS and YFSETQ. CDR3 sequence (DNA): TGCGCCAGCAGCCCCCAGGTGCAAGAGACCCAGTACTTC. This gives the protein CASSPQVQETQYF.

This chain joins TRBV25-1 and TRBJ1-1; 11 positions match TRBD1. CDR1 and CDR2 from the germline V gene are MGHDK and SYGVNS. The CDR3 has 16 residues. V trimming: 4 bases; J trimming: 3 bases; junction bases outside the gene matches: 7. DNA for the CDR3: TGTGCCAGCAGTGTCCCGGGACAGGGGGGAGACACTGAAGCTTTCTTT. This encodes CASSVPGQGGDTEAFF.

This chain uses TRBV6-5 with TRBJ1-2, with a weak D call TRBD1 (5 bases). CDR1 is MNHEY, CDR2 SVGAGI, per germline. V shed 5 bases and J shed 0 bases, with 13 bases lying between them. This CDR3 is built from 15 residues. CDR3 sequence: CASSGRDGANYGYTF. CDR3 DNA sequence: TGTGCCAGCAGTGGGAGGGACGGAGCTAACTATGGCTACACCTTC.